This TCR beta chain was recovered during a study of blood T cell repertoires in COVID-19. The wider study: Spain, Italy and the United States supplied samples that represented acute and convalescent COVID-19.

This CDR3 comprises 18 residues. Germline V gene lookup returns CDR1 MGHRA and CDR2 YSYEKL. V lost 0 bases, J lost 0 bases, and 10 bases stayed unmatched. Two negative PCRs, clearance, or symptom resolution characterized the recovered Cohort 3 donors. The authors' processing: Reference gene primer amplification gave estimated nucleated cell counts. The method was immunoSEQ multiplex PCR; TCRdb's version includes in-frame clones alone and lacks a portion of them. V and J calls and clone size are as listed in that table; D and trimming were resolved from the DNA. Of hundreds of thousands of clones listed, roughly 89% are singletons.

Material for sequencing was PBMCs or T cells enriched from blood (not recorded which). This chain joins TRBV4-1 and TRBJ2-5; TRBD2 matches at 7 bases. This clonotype originated in a woman between 25 and 40 years old who had recovered from COVID-19. The CDR3 DNA is TGCGCCAGCAGCCAAGATTATCGGGCGGGAGTGTACCAAGAGACCCAGTACTTC. Encoded protein: CASSQDYRAGVYQETQYF.